This T cell receptor (beta chain) originates from a study of CD8+CD57+ T cells in acquired aplastic anemia. TCR beta VDJ and CDR3 profiles were obtained from a genomic DNA template. TCRdb passed the reads through MiXCR, listing each CDR3 protein once. This sample yields around 210,000 distinct CDR3 sequences, of which around three fifths are seen a single time; about 60% belongs to the top ten. CDR1 is KGHDR, CDR2 SFDVKD, per germline. The length of the CDR3 is 15 residues. Losses at the gene ends were 3 bases for V and 3 bases for J; bases not matched to a gene: 2. This clonotype has a handful of counts. Patients included in sequencing had previously demonstrated CD8+CD57+ cell expansion by flow cytometry. Every one of the patients had aplastic anemia (severe, acquired).

What was sequenced was sorted CD4+, CD8+, or CD8+CD57+ T cells (not recorded which) from PBMCs. The clonotype comes from a human donor with aplastic anemia. The chain recombines TRBV24-1 with TRBJ2-3; 10 nucleotides agree with TRBD2. The CDR3: CATSDQRGGTDTQYF. CDR3 coding DNA: TGTGCCACCAGTGATCAGCGGGGGGGGACAGATACGCAGTATTTT.